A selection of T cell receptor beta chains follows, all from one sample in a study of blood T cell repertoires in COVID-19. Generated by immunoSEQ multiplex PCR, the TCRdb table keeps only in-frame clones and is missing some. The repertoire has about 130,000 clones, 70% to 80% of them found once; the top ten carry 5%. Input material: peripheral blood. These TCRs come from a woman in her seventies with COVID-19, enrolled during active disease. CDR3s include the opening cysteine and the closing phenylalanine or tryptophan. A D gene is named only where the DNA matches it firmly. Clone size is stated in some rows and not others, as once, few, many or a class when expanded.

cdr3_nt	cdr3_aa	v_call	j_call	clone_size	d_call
TGTGCCAGCAGTTACGGGAGAAGGTCACCCCTCCACTTT	CASSYGRRSPLHF	TRBV7-2	TRBJ1-6	NA	NA
TGTGCCAGCAGTGACAGGGGGCAACCCCGCAATCAGCCCCAGCATTTT	CASSDRGQPRNQPQHF	TRBV6-1	TRBJ1-5	NA	TRBD1
TGTGCCAGCAGCTGGGACAACTCTGGAAACACCATATATTTT	CASSWDNSGNTIYF	TRBV5-4	TRBJ1-3	NA	NA
TGTGCCAGCAGCTTTTTGGCGGGGAGCTACAATGAGCAGTTCTTC	CASSFLAGSYNEQFF	TRBV7-6	TRBJ2-1	NA	NA
TGCGCCAGCAGCCACGGACAGGGGGGCGACTATGGCTACACCTTC	CASSHGQGGDYGYTF	TRBV4-1	TRBJ1-2	NA	TRBD1
TGTGCCAGCAGCCGACGGACAGGGCGGAACACCGGGGAGCTGTTTTTT	CASSRRTGRNTGELFF	TRBV3-1/TRBV3-2	TRBJ2-2	NA	TRBD1
TGTGCCAGCAGCCCCTTGGGCGCTGGCGAGCAGTACTTC	CASSPLGAGEQYF	TRBV3-1/TRBV3-2	TRBJ2-7	NA	NA
TGTGCCAGCAGCTTCTATCGGGATAGCAATCAGCCCCAGCATTTT	CASSFYRDSNQPQHF	TRBV7-8	TRBJ1-5	NA	NA
TGCGCCAGCAGCCAAGATGCCGGGACAAATCCTCTGAACACTGAAGCTTTCTTT	CASSQDAGTNPLNTEAFF	TRBV4-1	TRBJ1-1	few	NA
TGTGCCAGCAGCCCCGGCGGGGGCCTCGAGCAGTACTTC	CASSPGGGLEQYF	TRBV2	TRBJ2-7	NA	NA
TGTGCCAGCAGTTACAGGGGCGGGAGCCCCTACAATGAGCAGTTCTTC	CASSYRGGSPYNEQFF	TRBV6-2/TRBV6-3	TRBJ2-1	once	TRBD2
TGCGCCAGCAGCCAAGTGTGGGACAGGGACTATGGCTACACCTTC	CASSQVWDRDYGYTF	TRBV4-1	TRBJ1-2	NA	TRBD1
TGTGCCAGCAGCCAAGAAATCCGCGTCCAAGAGACCCAGTACTTC	CASSQEIRVQETQYF	TRBV3-1/TRBV3-2	TRBJ2-5	NA	NA
TGTGCCAGCAGTTACTCGATATTGCTGGCCGAAGCTGAAGCTTTCTTT	CASSYSILLAEAEAFF	TRBV6-5	TRBJ1-1	NA	NA
TGTGCCAGTAGTATTGGGACAGATGGAAACACCATATATTTT	CASSIGTDGNTIYF	TRBV19	TRBJ1-3	NA	TRBD1